A selection of T cell receptor beta chains follows, all from one sample in a study of identifying expanded T cells in peripheral blood. Produced via immunoSEQ multiplex PCR; TCRdb's table is partial and in-frame only. The data contain about 85,000 clones, around 91% of them singletons. Material for sequencing was blood. The receptors stem from a person aged 18-70 years in good health. The CDR3 runs from the conserved cysteine through the conserved F or W. The D gene is left open where the match is weak. Size is omitted from some rows. Given values are once, few, many or a class for expanded clones.

V gene	clone size	J gene	D gene	CDR3 DNA	CDR3 protein
TRBV6-1	.	TRBJ1-2	.	TGTGCCAGCAGTGAGACTAACTATGGCTACACCTTC	CASSETNYGYTF
TRBV19	.	TRBJ1-1	.	TGTGCCAGTAACTCTAGGCTGCAGGCCAGAGCTTTCTTT	CASNSRLQARAFF
TRBV9	.	TRBJ2-5	.	TGTGCCAGCAGCGGTGTCGGAGGGACACAAGAGACCCAGTACTTC	CASSGVGGTQETQYF
TRBV12-5	.	TRBJ2-7	.	TGTGCTAGTGGTTTGCCCAGCTCCTACGAGCAGTACTTC	CASGLPSSYEQYF
TRBV7-8	.	TRBJ2-7	.	TGTGCCTCGCGCGGAGAATACGAGCAGTACTTC	CASRGEYEQYF
TRBV11-2	.	TRBJ2-7	.	TGTGCCAGCAGCTCAAGTATGGGCTCCTACGAGCAGTACTTC	CASSSSMGSYEQYF
TRBV5-6	.	TRBJ2-3	.	TGTGCCAGCAGCGTCCAGGTCACAGATACGCAGTATTTT	CASSVQVTDTQYF
TRBV4-2	.	TRBJ2-7	.	TGTGCCAGCAGCCAAGATGGCGGGTTAAACTCCTACGAGCAGTACTTC	CASSQDGGLNSYEQYF
TRBV6-4	.	TRBJ1-5	.	TGTGCCAGCAGTGACGGGCAGATCAATCAGCCCCAGCATTTT	CASSDGQINQPQHF
TRBV30	once	TRBJ1-3	.	TGTGCCTGGACCTCTGGAAACACCATATATTTT	CAWTSGNTIYF
TRBV2	.	TRBJ2-2	.	TGTGCCAGCAGTGACTACCCGGAGTCGACCGGGGAGCTGTTTTTT	CASSDYPESTGELFF
TRBV30	.	TRBJ2-2	.	TGTGCCAGACGACCGCGGGGTACCGGGGAGCTGTTTTTT	CARRPRGTGELFF
TRBV6-6	.	TRBJ2-7	TRBD2	TGTGCCAGCAGTGGACTAGCGGGAGTGCACGAGCAGTACTTC	CASSGLAGVHEQYF
TRBV4-2	.	TRBJ1-3	.	TGTGCCAGCAGCCAAGATGCGCCCGGGGTGGGTGGAAACACCATATATTTT	CASSQDAPGVGGNTIYF
TRBV14	.	TRBJ1-6	.	TGTGCCAGCAGCCAACAGGGTCGATATAATTCACCCCTCCACTTT	CASSQQGRYNSPLHF
TRBV19	.	TRBJ2-7	.	TGTGCCAGTAGAGGGGCCTACGAGCAGTACTTC	CASRGAYEQYF
TRBV15	.	TRBJ1-1	.	TGTGCCACCAGCAGAGATCTACCCCCATATGAAGCTTTCTTT	CATSRDLPPYEAFF